This TCR beta chain is drawn from a study of human T cells and chemical hapten exposure (dated by TCRdb to 2020 to 2023). For the study in its entirety: Libraries were combined into a pool for sequencing, and differences in TCR yield between samples came mainly from small differences in library volumes within the pool. In alopecia patients, the study followed how the peripheral blood TCR repertoire changed in vivo over primary and secondary sensitization to diphenylcyclopropenone (DPC), a hapten. For every blood RNA sample, sequencing covered both the TCR alpha and TCR beta chains. General conclusions and limits of the study: No change with DPC sensitization was found in the number of TCRs above 1 in 1000 frequency, and no evidence of global repertoire structure alterations was found. After repeated subsampling, the strength of the expansion versus patch-test correlation and the threshold at which it became significant changed.

As regards this clonotype: Which antigen it targets is not known. There are no base qualities to consult, and no much larger clone falls within one base.

Libraries were built with RACE. Sequencing instrument: NextSeq 500. During library preparation, unique molecular identifiers were attached to individual cDNA molecules so that TCRs could be counted in a quantitative, reproducible way. The original methods were these. Samples had a median of approximately 96,000 TCRs, with a range from about 23,224 to 750,000. V, J and CDR3 annotation of the TCR reads was performed with the Decombinator software suite. For PS versus PT1 abundance plots, all samples were subsampled to the same number of TCRs (28,000). Expanded TCRs were defined as absent before sensitization and observed at least eight times at the 2-week time point. In TCRdb, the public reads were trimmed at Q25 with fastp and aligned with MiXCR, with productive beta chains retained. One record per CDR3 amino acid sequence lists the most common genes and DNA. None of the V and J calls come from the authors' own analysis; TCRdb made them. The sample table shows 100,000 to 150,000 distinct CDR3 sequences, and around 8.2% are seen once. The biggest ten clones account for about 1.8% of the sample.

The time point label here, explained by the study, means: healthy volunteer bleed at 2 weeks. Unfractionated whole blood was collected in Tempus Blood RNA tubes, and total RNA was extracted from that blood. About 5 healthy volunteers served as TCR sequencing controls and were bled at day 0, 2 weeks and 6 weeks. The source material was whole blood. The clonotype originates from a male donor in good health. Some clones in this sample may be carry-over from other donors' samples.

The CDR3 has the sequence CASSLGLATNNEQFF. The DNA sequence follows: TGTGCCAGCAGCCTGGGACTAGCGACGAACAATGAGCAGTTCTTC. The rearrangement joined TRBV11-2 to TRBJ2-1, with 10 junctional bases fitting TRBD2. The V end gives up 5 bases and the J end 5 bases, leaving 6 bases in the junction not matched to a gene. The CDR3 has 15 amino acids, counting the end cysteine and phenylalanine. Solely the CDR3 DNA is kept, with 45 bases framed from the first base. Taken from the germline V gene, the CDR1 and CDR2 loops are SGHAT and FQNNGV.